This T cell receptor beta chain stems from a study of cytomegalovirus exposure and HLA in healthy donors. Concerning this clone: Its specificity is not known.

Study outcomes and limitations: Per published reports, the classifier diagnosed cytomegalovirus status with high specificity and sensitivity. Segments of the TCR beta V type were, in most cases, productive about 90% or about 30% of the time in an earlier analysis.

Germline trimming cut 4 bases from V and 4 bases from J; bases unmatched to any gene: 7. CDR3 length equals 15 residues. Germline loops: CDR1 SGHRS, CDR2 YFSETQ. The PCR contained 60 Vbeta and 13 Jbeta primers. Measured with immunoSEQ multiplex PCR; TCRdb has only the in-frame clones, and not every one. The top ten clones hold around 2% of a sample with 150,000 or so clones, roughly 80% of them seen once. Sequencing was done on a sample of PBMCs. V usage is TRBV5-1 and J usage is TRBJ1-4; 7 bases map to TRBD1. The receptor was derived from a man aged 45-65 years in good health and CMV-seropositive. As DNA, the CDR3 is TGCGCCAGCAGCATTACAGGGGCGGGTAATGAAAAACTGTTTTTT. Residues: CASSITGAGNEKLFF.